The rows below give T cell receptor beta chains drawn from one sample of a study of T cell responses to AZD1222 COVID-19 vaccine. Profiling relied on immunoSEQ multiplex PCR, and the TCRdb table lists in-frame clones only, not all of them. In the table there are about 110,000 clones, 86% of which are singletons. The source material was peripheral blood, sampled on day 0 of AZD1222 vaccination. The receptors derive from an adult in good health. Each CDR3 is given with its conserved first and last residue. Fields, in order: J gene, V gene, clone size, D gene, CDR3 DNA, CDR3 protein. A D gene is named only where the DNA matches it firmly. For some rows the clone size is stated as once, few or many, or as a class when expanded; others skip it.

TRBJ1-2	TRBV27	NA	NA	TGTGCCAGCAGCCCCGGGACCGACCCGGCGGCGACCTATGGCTACACCTTC	CASSPGTDPAATYGYTF
TRBJ1-4	TRBV4-1	few	NA	TGCGCCAGCAGCCAACTTGGGACGCTCCGCGCAACTAATGAAAAACTGTTTTTT	CASSQLGTLRATNEKLFF
TRBJ2-7	TRBV15	NA	NA	TGTGCCACCAGCATAGACGGGACCTACGAGCAGTACTTC	CATSIDGTYEQYF
TRBJ1-4	TRBV7-6	NA	NA	TGTGCCAGCAGCGAGAAAGGGGGGAGGGAAGAAAAACTGTTTTTT	CASSEKGGREEKLFF
TRBJ2-1	TRBV28	NA	NA	TGTGCCAGCAGTTCCCTAACTCGGGGTGAGCAGTTCTTC	CASSSLTRGEQFF
TRBJ2-1	TRBV10-1	few	TRBD1	TGCGCCAGCAGTACACCGGGACAGGGGAGTAATGAGCAGTTCTTC	CASSTPGQGSNEQFF
TRBJ1-4	TRBV5-1	few	NA	TGCGCCAGCAGCTTGGCCTCAAGGGGGAATGAAAAACTGTTTTTT	CASSLASRGNEKLFF
TRBJ2-5	TRBV10-3	NA	NA	TGTGCCATCAGTGAGTCGGTTGGGTCGGAGACCCAGTACTTC	CAISESVGSETQYF
TRBJ2-1	TRBV6-6	NA	NA	TGTGCCAGCAGTCGATTCATCGGGACCACGATGGGGGGTGAGCAGTTCTTC	CASSRFIGTTMGGEQFF
TRBJ1-6	TRBV6-1	NA	NA	TGTGCCAGCAGTGATGTTAGCGGGCAAAATTCACCCCTCCACTTT	CASSDVSGQNSPLHF
TRBJ2-3	TRBV18	NA	TRBD2	TGTGCCAGCTCACCTATGGCTAGCGGGGCCGAAGATACGCAGTATTTT	CASSPMASGAEDTQYF
TRBJ1-5	TRBV19	NA	NA	TGTGCCAGTAGTATAAGGGTGCCCCCAGGGGAGAATCAGCCCCAGCATTTT	CASSIRVPPGENQPQHF
TRBJ2-1	TRBV14	NA	TRBD2	TGTGCCAGCAGCCCCCCCGGGGGGGTAAGCTCCTACAATGAGCAGTTCTTC	CASSPPGGVSSYNEQFF
TRBJ1-5	TRBV28	NA	NA	TGTGCCAGCAGTTCCTCCGTTTCTTCGCCCCAGCATTTT	CASSSSVSSPQHF
TRBJ1-1	TRBV2	once	NA	TGTGCCAGCAGGGCAAGGGCGAAGGATCGAACTGAAGCTTTCTTT	CASRARAKDRTEAFF
TRBJ1-1	TRBV15	NA	TRBD1	TGTGCCACCAGCAGGGACAGGGAAACTGAAGCTTTCTTT	CATSRDRETEAFF
TRBJ1-6	TRBV6-5	NA	NA	TGTGCCAGCAGTCCCGAAGGGGCCCTCCACTTT	CASSPEGALHF
TRBJ1-2	TRBV10-3	NA	NA	TGTGCCATCAGTGCCGGGACGGACTCTGGCTGGCACACCTTC	CAISAGTDSGWHTF
TRBJ1-6	TRBV4-1	few	NA	TGCGCCAGCAGCCAAGATGTGACGAGCTCCTATAATTCACCCCTCCACTTT	CASSQDVTSSYNSPLHF
TRBJ1-4	TRBV30	NA	NA	TGTGCCTGGAACGGAGGGGGTACTGAAAAACTGTTTTTT	CAWNGGGTEKLFF
TRBJ2-2	TRBV18	once	TRBD1	TGTGCCAGCTCATCAGGGGGCGATCACACCGGGGAGCTGTTTTTT	CASSSGGDHTGELFF
TRBJ1-5	TRBV2	NA	NA	TGTGCCAGCAAGGGGACCGGCCTTAATCAGCCCCAGCATTTT	CASKGTGLNQPQHF
TRBJ1-1	TRBV19	NA	TRBD1	TGTGCCAGTAGCCCGGACAGGGGGGGTGTAGGCACTGAAGCTTTCTTT	CASSPDRGGVGTEAFF
TRBJ2-1	TRBV19	NA	NA	TGTGCCAGTAGCGCGAGGGGGGGCGGCTTTGTGGTTCTGAATGAGCAGTTCTTC	CASSARGGGFVVLNEQFF
TRBJ1-5	TRBV19	NA	NA	TGTGCCAGTAGTATTACGAGGGAAAATCAGCCCCAGCATTTT	CASSITRENQPQHF
TRBJ2-1	TRBV7-3	NA	TRBD1	TGTGCCAGCAGCTTTAGGGGACAGGGTGAGCAGTTCTTC	CASSFRGQGEQFF
TRBJ1-2	TRBV3-1/TRBV3-2	few	TRBD1	TGTGCCAGCAGCCAAGATACAGGGGCGAAGGTTTATGGCTACACCTTC	CASSQDTGAKVYGYTF
TRBJ1-1	TRBV9	NA	TRBD1	TGTGCCAGCAGCGACAGGGGCGGTAACACTGAAGCTTTCTTT	CASSDRGGNTEAFF
TRBJ1-2	TRBV2	NA	NA	TGTGCCAGCAGGACCGAAACGCTGGGTCAGGGCTACACCTTC	CASRTETLGQGYTF
TRBJ1-6	TRBV29-1	NA	NA	TGCAGCGTTGGTCTTGGGGTGAATTCACCCCTCCACTTT	CSVGLGVNSPLHF
TRBJ2-2	TRBV5-4	NA	NA	TGTGCCAGCAGACGGCAGGGTCCGAACACCGGGGAGCTGTTTTTT	CASRRQGPNTGELFF
TRBJ2-7	TRBV5-4	NA	TRBD1	TGTGCCAGCAGAGGACAGGGAAGCCACGAGCAGTACTTC	CASRGQGSHEQYF
TRBJ2-3	TRBV7-2	NA	TRBD2	TGTGCCAGCAGCTTAGCGCCCGCGGGGGGGCCAGATACGCAGTATTTT	CASSLAPAGGPDTQYF
TRBJ1-2	TRBV5-6	NA	NA	TGTGCCAGCAGCGAGTGGTTACGGGACTATGGCTACACCTTC	CASSEWLRDYGYTF
TRBJ2-2	TRBV6-5	NA	NA	TGTGCCGAGCAGTCGGAGGCCGGGGAGCTGTTTTTT	CAEQSEAGELFF
TRBJ1-5	TRBV24-1	NA	TRBD1	TGTGCCACCAGTGACCCTACCCAACAGGGGGGAATCCATCAGCCCCAGCATTTT	CATSDPTQQGGIHQPQHF